This T cell receptor (beta chain) was captured by sequencing in a study of shared clonotypes between healthy human individuals. Sequencing was at deep level. The assay was immunoSEQ multiplex PCR, and TCRdb's table has in-frame clones only and misses some. The sample holds about 680,000 clones, about 91% seen once. The naive CD8 subset, CD45RO-negative cells positively selected for CCR7, excluded terminally differentiated effector memory CD45RA+ cells. This clone has a handful of counts. Losses at the gene ends were 3 bases for V and 6 bases for J; bases not matched to a gene: 6. CDR1 MNHEY and CDR2 SVGAGI come from the germline V gene. The CDR3 covers 14 residues.

Sequencing was done on a sample of naive CD8+ T cells sorted from blood. The chain carries TRBV6-5 and TRBJ2-3; 7 nucleotides align to TRBD2. This TCR derives from a man under 40 in good health. The CDR3 spells CASSYAGEGDTQYF. In DNA form, the CDR3 reads TGTGCCAGCAGTTATGCGGGAGAAGGGGATACGCAGTATTTT.